This T cell receptor (beta chain) was obtained from a study of T-cell memory formation after mild COVID-19. 5'RACE primed at constant segments yielded TCR alpha and TCR beta cDNA libraries bearing sample barcodes and UMIs. A single record per CDR3 protein comes from TCRdb applying MiXCR to the 5' RACE reads. Of nearly 110,000 distinct CDR3 sequences in the sample, over 15% are singletons; the top ten hold 28%. Germline CDR1 and CDR2: MGHRA and YSYEKL. The CDR3 totals 16 residues. V dropped 4 bases and J dropped 3; count of bases not matched to a gene: 12. Overall study results and limits: From day 15 to 85, contracting clones were balanced between CD4 and CD8, whereas later expanders leaned toward CD4+. The pre-infection memory compartment contained some responding clones, suggesting cross-reactive memory joined.

This clonotype was recorded at least ten times. Its antigen is undetermined. The rearrangement links TRBV4-1 to TRBJ2-7; TRBD1 matches at 7 bases. Sequencing was performed on PBMCs or a T cell subset sorted from them (not recorded which). The receptor was derived from an adult woman who had mild COVID-19 (a few samples of this study predate the infection). Cell type and time point are not known. CDR3 nucleotides: TGCGCCAGCAGCCTCCAGCAGCAGGGGGAACTCTACGAGCAGTACTTC. It codes for CASSLQQQGELYEQYF.